The following is a T cell receptor (beta chain) sequence with its context. The sample is drawn from a study of shared clonotypes between healthy human individuals. Measured with immunoSEQ multiplex PCR; TCRdb has only the in-frame clones, and not every one. Seen here are nearly 750,000 clones, approximately 77% observed once, and the top ten hold about 1.8%. This clonotype was sampled from a woman in her thirties in good health. The specimen was memory CD4+ T cells sorted from blood. As for subset: CD45RA-negative fraction.

Written as DNA, the CDR3 is TGTGCCAGTAGTGCGGCCCCGGGACAGGGAAATGGCTACACCTTC. Amino acids: CASSAAPGQGNGYTF. The gene calls are TRBV19 and TRBJ1-2, with 9 bases aligning to TRBD1. Germline-derived CDR1 and CDR2 are LNHDA and SQIVND (reference sequence). The ends lost 5 bases at V and 6 bases at J; junction bases unmatched: 10. The CDR3 spans 15 residues.